This T cell receptor (beta chain) was found in a study of Graves' ophthalmopathy and Graves' hyperthyroidism. Per germline, CDR1 SGHAT and CDR2 FQNNGV. The CDR3 totals 19 residues. J lost 0 bases, V lost 1 base, and 7 bases had no gene match. This clonotype was seen only a few times. Its matching antigen is unknown. Moderate-to-severe activity, with CAS ≥3, NOSPECS ≥4 and duration under 3 months, characterized the donors with ophthalmopathy. General study points: The majority of expanded thyroid clonotypes above 0.001 frequency also occurred in blood.

The authors amplified TCR beta CDR3 regions from RNA transcripts. Investigators did first-round RT-PCR with HTBI primers, then second-round multiplex PCR. TCRdb reanalysed the multiplex PCR reads using MiXCR and keeps one entry per CDR3 protein. The sample consists of 500,000 to 800,000 distinct CDR3 sequences, 35% to 50% of them appearing once. The receptor comes from an adult man with Graves' ophthalmopathy. Sequenced: peripheral blood. V is TRBV11-2 and J is TRBJ1-3; 12 bases map to TRBD1. DNA of the CDR3: TGTGCCAGCAGCTTAGGGGACAGGGGGCCTCGTGGCTCTGGAAACACCATATATTTT. The encoded protein is CASSLGDRGPRGSGNTIYF.